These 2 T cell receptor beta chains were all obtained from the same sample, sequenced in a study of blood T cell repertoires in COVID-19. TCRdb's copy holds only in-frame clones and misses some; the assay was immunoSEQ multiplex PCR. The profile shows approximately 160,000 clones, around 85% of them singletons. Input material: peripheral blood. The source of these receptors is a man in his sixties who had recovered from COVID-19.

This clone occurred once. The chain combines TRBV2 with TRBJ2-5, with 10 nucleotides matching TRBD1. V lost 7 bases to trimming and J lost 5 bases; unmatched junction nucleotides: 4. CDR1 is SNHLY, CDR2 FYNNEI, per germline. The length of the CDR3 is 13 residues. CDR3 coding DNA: TGTGCCAGCAACGGACAGGGGGGGGAGACCCAGTACTTC. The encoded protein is CASNGQGGETQYF. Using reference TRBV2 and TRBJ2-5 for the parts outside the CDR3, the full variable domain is EPEVTQTPSHQVTQMGQEVILRCVPISNHLYFYWYRQILGQKVEFLVSFYNNEISEKSEIFDDQFSVERPDGSNFTLKIRSTKLEDSAMYFCASNGQGGETQYFGPGTRLLVL.

Here the CDR3 DNA reads TGCGCCAGCAGCATGGGCCGGTCCCTAGCGGGGGTGGAGACCCAGTACTTC. It yields the protein CASSMGRSLAGVETQYF. The gene calls are TRBV5-1 and TRBJ2-5; 10 bases fit TRBD2. The V gene's germline CDR1 is SGHRS and CDR2 YFSETQ. This CDR3 has 17 residues. Germline trimming cut 4 bases from V and 5 bases from J; bases unmatched to any gene: 14.